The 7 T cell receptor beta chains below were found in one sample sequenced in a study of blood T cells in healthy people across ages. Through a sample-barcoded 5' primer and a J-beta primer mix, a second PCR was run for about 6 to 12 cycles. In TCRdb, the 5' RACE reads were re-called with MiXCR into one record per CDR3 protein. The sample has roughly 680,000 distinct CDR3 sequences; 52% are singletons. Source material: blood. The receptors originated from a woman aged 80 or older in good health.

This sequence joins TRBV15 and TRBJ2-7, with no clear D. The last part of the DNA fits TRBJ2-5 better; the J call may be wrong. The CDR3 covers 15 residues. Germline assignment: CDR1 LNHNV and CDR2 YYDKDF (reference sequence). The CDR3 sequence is CATSRDPSFQETQYF. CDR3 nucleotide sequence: TGTGCCACCAGCAGAGATCCGAGCTTCCAAGAGACCCAGTACTTC.

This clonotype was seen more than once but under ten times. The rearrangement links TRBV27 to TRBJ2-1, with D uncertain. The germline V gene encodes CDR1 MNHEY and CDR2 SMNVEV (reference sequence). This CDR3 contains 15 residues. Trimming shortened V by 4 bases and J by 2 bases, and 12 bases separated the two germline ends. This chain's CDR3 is CASSSWAVPYNEQFF. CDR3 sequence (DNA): TGTGCCAGCAGTTCATGGGCAGTACCCTACAATGAGCAGTTCTTC.

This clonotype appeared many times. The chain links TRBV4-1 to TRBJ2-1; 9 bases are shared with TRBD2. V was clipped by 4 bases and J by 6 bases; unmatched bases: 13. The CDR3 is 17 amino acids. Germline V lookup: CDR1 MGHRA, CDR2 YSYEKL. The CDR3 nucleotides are TGCGCCAGCAGCCCGGAATACCGTCGGACTAGCGTCAATGAGCAGTTCTTC. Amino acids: CASSPEYRRTSVNEQFF.

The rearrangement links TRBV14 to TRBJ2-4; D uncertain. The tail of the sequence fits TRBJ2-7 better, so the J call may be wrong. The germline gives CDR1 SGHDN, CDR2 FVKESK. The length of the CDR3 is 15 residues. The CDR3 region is CASSQESLQLYEQYF. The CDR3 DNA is TGTGCCAGCAGCCAAGAAAGCCTCCAACTCTACGAGCAGTACTTC.

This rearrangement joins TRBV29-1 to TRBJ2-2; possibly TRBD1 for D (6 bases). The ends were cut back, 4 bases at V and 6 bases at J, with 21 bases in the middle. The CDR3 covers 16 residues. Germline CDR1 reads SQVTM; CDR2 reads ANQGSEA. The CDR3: CSVGPDFTGRPGELFF. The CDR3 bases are TGCAGCGTTGGCCCTGACTTTACAGGGCGCCCCGGGGAGCTGTTTTTT.

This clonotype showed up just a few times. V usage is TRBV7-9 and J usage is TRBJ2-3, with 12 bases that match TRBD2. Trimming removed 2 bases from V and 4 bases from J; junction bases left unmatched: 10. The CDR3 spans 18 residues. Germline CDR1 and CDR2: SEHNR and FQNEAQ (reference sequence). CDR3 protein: CASSLTERLAGVPDTQYF. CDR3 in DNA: TGTGCCAGCAGCTTAACGGAGCGACTAGCGGGGGTGCCAGATACGCAGTATTTT.

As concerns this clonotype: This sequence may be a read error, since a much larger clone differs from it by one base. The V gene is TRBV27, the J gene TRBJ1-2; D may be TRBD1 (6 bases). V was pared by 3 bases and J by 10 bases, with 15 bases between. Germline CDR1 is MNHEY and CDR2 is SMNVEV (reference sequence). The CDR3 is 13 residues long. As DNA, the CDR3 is TGTGCCAGCAGTTTGTGGGGGGCAGGTGTCTACACCTTC. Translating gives CASSLWGAGVYTF.